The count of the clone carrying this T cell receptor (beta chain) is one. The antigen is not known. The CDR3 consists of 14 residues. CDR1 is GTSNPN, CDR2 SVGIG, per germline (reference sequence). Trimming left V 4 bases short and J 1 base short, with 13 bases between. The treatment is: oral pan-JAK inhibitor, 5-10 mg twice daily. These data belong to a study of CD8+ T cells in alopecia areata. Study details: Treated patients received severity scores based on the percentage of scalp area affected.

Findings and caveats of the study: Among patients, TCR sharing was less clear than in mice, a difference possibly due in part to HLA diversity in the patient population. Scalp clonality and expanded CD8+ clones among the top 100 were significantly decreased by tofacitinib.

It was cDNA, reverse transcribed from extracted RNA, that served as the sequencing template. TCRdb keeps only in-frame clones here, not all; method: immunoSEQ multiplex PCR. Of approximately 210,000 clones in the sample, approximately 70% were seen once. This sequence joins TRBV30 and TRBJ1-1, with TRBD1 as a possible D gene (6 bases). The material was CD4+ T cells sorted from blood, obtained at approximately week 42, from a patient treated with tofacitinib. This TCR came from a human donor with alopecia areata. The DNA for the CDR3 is TGTGCCTGGACGAGGGGGGCCCCGAACACTGAAGCTTTCTTT. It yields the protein CAWTRGAPNTEAFF.